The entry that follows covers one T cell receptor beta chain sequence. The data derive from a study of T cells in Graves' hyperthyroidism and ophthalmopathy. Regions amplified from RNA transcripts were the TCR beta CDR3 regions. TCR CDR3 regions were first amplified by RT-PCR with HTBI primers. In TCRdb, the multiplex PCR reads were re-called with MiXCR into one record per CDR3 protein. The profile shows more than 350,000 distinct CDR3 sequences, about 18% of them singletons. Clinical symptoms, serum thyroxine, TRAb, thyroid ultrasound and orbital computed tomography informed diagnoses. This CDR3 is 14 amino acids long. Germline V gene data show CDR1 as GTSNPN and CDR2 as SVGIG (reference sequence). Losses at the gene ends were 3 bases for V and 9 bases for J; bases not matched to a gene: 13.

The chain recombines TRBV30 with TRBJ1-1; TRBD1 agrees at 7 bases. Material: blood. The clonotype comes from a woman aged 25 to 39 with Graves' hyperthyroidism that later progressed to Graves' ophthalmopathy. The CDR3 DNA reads TGTGCCTGGAGAATAGGACAGGTCTCCACAAAAGCTTTCTTT. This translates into CAWRIGQVSTKAFF.